This T cell receptor beta chain was obtained from a study of vaccination and CD4 T cells after COVID-19. Overall study context: Under 10 convalescent patients had mild and one had severe PCR-confirmed SARS-CoV-2 disease. General study results and limits: Early post-infection timepoints were missing, and relatively few convalescent patients were studied. Vaccine-specific clones numbering 304 of 307 showed spike mono-reactivity in convalescent patients.

Oncomine TCR Beta short-read sequencing was applied to DNA from cultured CD4+ T cells. TCRdb passed the PCR reads through MiXCR, listing each CDR3 protein once. The sample contains some 13,000 distinct CDR3 sequences, 27% of which appear only once. Notes on this clonotype: Its antigen is not identified.

This CDR3 is built from 11 residues. V shed 9 bases and J shed 5 bases, with 8 bases lying between them. Germline CDR1 KGHDR, CDR2 SFDVKD. Treatment here: roughly 10-day PBMC culture with coronavirus spike peptide pools or control peptides (ViraFEST assay). V and J are TRBV24-1 and TRBJ2-3; D ambiguous. The material sequenced was CD4+ T cells from blood, cultured in vitro. This sequence was found in a human donor who had recovered from COVID-19. The CDR3 protein is CATALEDTQYF. CDR3 nucleotide sequence: TGTGCCACCGCCTTGGAAGATACGCAGTATTTT.